This entry describes one T cell receptor (beta chain). The sample comes from a study of blood T cell repertoires in COVID-19. Study overall: Specimens from acute and convalescent COVID-19 originated in the United States, Italy and Spain. PBMCs, B-cell-depleted T cells, or T cells provided the cDNA or gDNA that made up the material.

The CDR3 spans 14 residues. CDR1 and CDR2 (germline): SQVTM, ANQGSEA. J lost 2 bases, V lost 5 bases, and 3 bases had no gene match. Authors' processing steps: Scientists estimated how many nucleated cells there were by amplifying reference gene primers. The protocol was immunoSEQ multiplex PCR, while the TCRdb copy is restricted to in-frame clones and leaves out a portion. The DNA gave D and trimming, while V, J and clone size come from that table. The repertoire includes roughly 160,000 clones, around 84% of them detected once, and roughly 7% sits in the top ten. The TCR originated in a man between 50 and 59 years old with active or convalescent COVID-19. This rearrangement joins TRBV29-1 to TRBJ2-2; TRBD1 aligns across 9 bases. The source material was peripheral blood. The CDR3, as DNA: TGCAGCGTTCGACAGGGGGGTAACACCGGGGAGCTGTTTTTT. Translating gives CSVRQGGNTGELFF.